These 24 T cell receptor beta chains originate from one sample sequenced in a study of early T cells in non-severe SARS-CoV-2 infection. TCRdb called the 5' RACE reads again in MiXCR, with one record for every CDR3 protein. The data contain under 30,000 distinct CDR3 sequences, 4.5% of them seen just once; the ten biggest clones take up approximately 6.3%. Input material: whole blood. The receptors originated from an adult who was a healthcare worker with PCR-confirmed SARS-CoV-2 infection or an uninfected control (not recorded which).

This clonotype has at least ten counts. This chain links TRBV7-9 with TRBJ1-2; D may be TRBD1 (5 bases). The germline CDR1 and CDR2 sequences are SEHNR and FQNEAQ (reference sequence). The CDR3 totals 11 residues. The V end lost 5 bases, the J end lost 8 bases, and 9 bases lay between the germline ends. This chain's CDR3 is CASSRGEGYTF. Here the CDR3 DNA reads TGTGCCAGCAGCAGGGGAGAAGGCTACACCTTC.

This clonotype was detected ten times or more. This sequence joins TRBV28 and TRBJ2-1; TRBD2 aligns across 11 bases. CDR1 MDHEN and CDR2 SYDVKM come from the germline V gene. The CDR3 loop spans 16 amino acids. The V and J ends lost 4 bases and 8 bases, in that order; junction bases with no gene match: 10. The CDR3 sequence is CASSSFTSGRIYEQFF. For the CDR3, the DNA is TGTGCCAGCAGTTCTTTCACTAGCGGGAGAATATATGAGCAGTTCTTC.

This clonotype showed up many times. The chain carries TRBV10-1 and TRBJ1-3; 8 bases agree with TRBD1. The CDR3 consists of 16 residues. V gave up 6 bases and J gave up 4 bases; unmatched junction bases: 11. CDR1 is WNHNN and CDR2 is SYGVQD in the germline V gene (reference sequence). CDR3 sequence reads: CASRRDRCRWGNTIYF. In DNA form, the CDR3 reads TGCGCCAGCAGGAGGGACAGGTGCCGGTGGGGAAACACCATATATTTT.

In its sample, this clonotype was seen many times. V is TRBV18 and J is TRBJ2-5; the D is unclear. The germline V gene encodes CDR1 KGHSH and CDR2 LQKENI. Trimming left V 5 bases short and J 4 bases short, with 11 bases between. The CDR3 covers 13 residues. CDR3 in DNA: TGTGCCAGCTCATCGGACGGGTCAGAGACCCAGTACTTC. Its translation: CASSSDGSETQYF.

Many counts were recorded for this clonotype. The chain employs TRBV7-3 and TRBJ2-3, with a possible D match to TRBD1 (6 bases). The CDR3 has 15 amino acids. Germline V gene lookup returns CDR1 SGHTA and CDR2 FQGTGA. Trimming removed 5 bases from V and 2 bases from J, with 14 bases in between. The CDR3: CASSPNRASTDTQYF. The CDR3 region has the DNA TGTGCCAGCAGCCCCAACAGGGCTTCCACAGATACGCAGTATTTT.

This clonotype was counted at least ten times. This chain uses TRBV12-3 or TRBV12-4 with TRBJ1-6; D may be TRBD1 (5 bases). The CDR3 is 12 residues long. V was pared by 3 bases and J by 14 bases, with 11 bases between. The CDR3 spells CASSFGGRALHF. CDR3 nucleotides: TGTGCCAGCAGTTTTGGGGGGAGGGCCCTCCACTTT.

This clonotype was seen repeatedly, ten times or more. J is TRBJ2-1 and V is TRBV7-2; D remains unclear. CDR3 length equals 14 residues. The V end lost 5 bases, the J end lost 4 bases, and 12 bases lay between the germline ends. CDR1 and CDR2 from the germline V gene are SGHTA and FQGNSA. CDR3: CASSRLTLYNEQFF. CDR3 DNA sequence: TGTGCCAGCAGCCGGTTGACTTTGTACAATGAGCAGTTCTTC.

Many counts were recorded for this clonotype. This chain connects TRBV29-1 to TRBJ2-5; 8 nucleotides agree with TRBD1. Germline values: CDR1 SQVTM, CDR2 ANQGSEA. Germline trimming cut 7 bases from V and 2 bases from J; bases unmatched to any gene: 12. The CDR3 is 15 residues long. The CDR3 reads CSARQGSDIQETQYF. CDR3 DNA: TGCAGCGCGCGACAGGGGTCCGATATACAAGAGACCCAGTACTTC.

In this sample, this clonotype turned up many times. The CDR3 DNA sequence: TGTGCCAGCAGTTACTCGGGAGCTTTCTCCTACGAGCAGTACTTC. This gives the protein CASSYSGAFSYEQYF. This chain links TRBV6-5 with TRBJ2-7, with D maybe TRBD2 (5 bases). The CDR3 runs 15 residues. V lost 0 bases and J 0 bases, leaving 9 bases between the germline ends. CDR1 and CDR2 (germline): MNHEY, SVGAGI.

This clonotype was seen ten or more times. The V and J genes are TRBV7-9 and TRBJ2-7; 9 bases line up with TRBD1. Germline-derived CDR1 and CDR2 are SEHNR and FQNEAQ (reference sequence). Losses at the gene ends were 5 bases for V and 2 bases for J; bases not matched to a gene: 4. The CDR3 is 14 amino acids. DNA of the CDR3: TGTGCCAGCAGCCTGGACAGGGGTACCTACGAGCAGTACTTC. Translated, it gives CASSLDRGTYEQYF.

This clonotype was observed many times. The chain couples TRBV28 to TRBJ1-3; D ambiguous. Trimming shortened V by 1 base and J by 4 bases, and 5 bases separated the two germline ends. In germline, CDR1 is MDHEN, CDR2 SYDVKM. This CDR3 has 13 amino acids. CDR3 in amino acids: CASSLYAGNTIYF. DNA for the CDR3: TGTGCCAGCAGTTTATACGCGGGAAACACCATATATTTT.

In this sample, this clonotype turned up a few times. The J gene is TRBJ2-1, the V gene TRBV7-2, with D uncertain. Germline V gene sequence: CDR1 SGHTA, CDR2 FQGNSA. The CDR3 runs to 14 residues. Trimming took 4 bases from V and 10 from J, leaving 17 bases between them. CDR3 coding DNA: TGTGCCAGCAGCTCACGGGCTTCTCATGGAGAGCAGTTCTTC. This sequence encodes CASSSRASHGEQFF.

Ten or more counts support this clonotype. This rearrangement joins TRBV19 to TRBJ2-5; D perhaps matches TRBD1 (7 bases). The CDR3 length is 13 residues. Trimming took 6 bases from V and 5 from J, leaving 13 bases between them. Germline V gene data show CDR1 as LNHDA and CDR2 as SQIVND (reference sequence). CDR3 protein: CASRAGQFETQYF. The CDR3 DNA reads as TGTGCCAGTAGGGCGGGACAGTTTGAGACCCAGTACTTC.

This clonotype was found a few times. J is TRBJ1-1 and V is TRBV7-6; D gene uncertain. The germline CDR1 and CDR2 sequences are SGHVS and FNYEAQ. Trimming pared 3 bases from V and 3 bases from J, leaving 8 bases between. The CDR3 length is 13 residues. Written as DNA, the CDR3 is TGTGCCAGCAGCTTGTGGAGGGACACTGAAGCTTTCTTT. This sequence encodes CASSLWRDTEAFF.

This clonotype was counted only a few times. V gene TRBV7-9 combines with J gene TRBJ2-7; D might be TRBD1 or TRBD2, each matching 7 bases. The CDR3 has 16 residues. Between the trimmed V and J ends, which lost 5 bases and 4 bases, there was a span of 21 bases. The V gene's germline CDR1 is SEHNR and CDR2 FQNEAQ (reference sequence). CDR3 sequence: CASSPPGGRGDYEQYF. CDR3 nucleotides: TGTGCCAGCAGCCCCCCGGGGGGCAGGGGGGATTACGAGCAGTACTTC.

This clonotype has at least ten counts. CDR3 in amino acids: CASSLGRGSSDEQFF. The DNA of the CDR3 is TGTGCCAGCAGTTTGGGGAGAGGGAGTTCTGATGAGCAGTTCTTC. V usage is TRBV12-3 or TRBV12-4 and J usage is TRBJ2-1; perhaps TRBD2 as D (5 bases). This CDR3 comprises 15 residues. The V end was cut by 3 bases, the J end by 8 bases, with 17 bases between.

This clonotype was counted at least ten times. V is TRBV28 and J is TRBJ2-7; possibly TRBD1 for D (6 bases). The CDR3 is 14 amino acids. V lost 3 bases, J lost 2 bases, and 11 bases lay in between. The germline gives CDR1 MDHEN, CDR2 SYDVKM. The CDR3 DNA reads TGTGCCAGCAGTTTCAGGGGATCGGCCTACGAGCAGTACTTC. Amino acids: CASSFRGSAYEQYF.

This clonotype was recorded a few times. The rearrangement joins TRBV10-3 to TRBJ2-1, with 9 bases fitting TRBD1. CDR3 size: 13 residues. The J segment lost 3 bases and the V segment lost 6 bases, leaving 0 bases of the junction unmatched. Germline CDR1 reads ENHRY; CDR2 reads SYGVKD. The CDR3 DNA reads as TGTGCCATCAGGACAGGGGGCTACAATGAGCAGTTCTTC. This encodes CAIRTGGYNEQFF.

At least ten counts were recorded for this clonotype. The rearrangement joins TRBV7-2 to TRBJ1-6; D possibly corresponds to TRBD1 (5 bases). The CDR3 totals 15 residues. Germline V gene data show CDR1 as SGHTA and CDR2 as FQGNSA. V lost 1 base and J 4 bases, leaving 8 bases between the germline ends. The CDR3 region is CASSLGTSYNSPLHF. As DNA, the CDR3 is TGTGCCAGCAGCTTAGGGACATCTTATAATTCACCCCTCCACTTT.

This clonotype was found a few times. This chain joins TRBV6-5 and TRBJ1-6; D is unresolved. The CDR3 spans 12 residues. CDR1 and CDR2 (germline): MNHEY, SVGAGI. The V and J ends lost 7 bases and 6 bases respectively, with 7 bases between them. The CDR3 reads CASKWSNSPLHF. The CDR3 region has the DNA TGTGCCAGCAAATGGAGTAATTCACCCCTCCACTTT.

The chain couples TRBV6-1 to TRBJ2-7; the D is unclear. Germline loops: CDR1 MNHNS, CDR2 SASEGT. The CDR3 spans 14 residues. The ends were cut back, 7 bases at V and 4 bases at J, with 17 bases in the middle. CDR3 DNA: TGTGCCAGCACGAAAATTCCCCCAAATTACGAGCAGTACTTC. Translation: CASTKIPPNYEQYF.

This clonotype appeared many times. The chain is built from TRBV20-1 and TRBJ2-4, with 8 nucleotides matching TRBD1. The CDR3 consists of 12 residues. Germline CDR1 DFQATT, CDR2 SNEGSKA (reference sequence). J gave up 9 bases and V 6 bases, and 7 bases lay outside the gene matches. The CDR3: CSAQTGVAIQYF. The CDR3 bases are TGCAGTGCGCAGACAGGGGTAGCCATTCAGTACTTC.

In this sample, this clonotype turned up many times. The chain combines TRBV30 with TRBJ1-3; 7 bases align to TRBD1. CDR1 is GTSNPN and CDR2 is SVGIG in the germline V gene (reference sequence). This CDR3 has 13 residues. J was trimmed by 0 bases and V by 4 bases; bases with no gene match: 0. The chain's CDR3 is CAWTGGSGNTIYF. The CDR3 nucleotides read TGTGCCTGGACAGGGGGCTCTGGAAACACCATATATTTT.

In this sample, this clonotype turned up many times. This chain links TRBV7-2 with TRBJ2-1, with 10 nucleotides matching TRBD2. V was clipped by 3 bases and J by 8 bases; unmatched bases: 1. Looked up from germline, CDR1 is SGHTA and CDR2 is FQGNSA. This CDR3 contains 13 residues. The CDR3 DNA sequence: TGTGCCAGCAGCTTTCTAGCGGGAGATGAGCAGTTCTTC. Protein: CASSFLAGDEQFF.